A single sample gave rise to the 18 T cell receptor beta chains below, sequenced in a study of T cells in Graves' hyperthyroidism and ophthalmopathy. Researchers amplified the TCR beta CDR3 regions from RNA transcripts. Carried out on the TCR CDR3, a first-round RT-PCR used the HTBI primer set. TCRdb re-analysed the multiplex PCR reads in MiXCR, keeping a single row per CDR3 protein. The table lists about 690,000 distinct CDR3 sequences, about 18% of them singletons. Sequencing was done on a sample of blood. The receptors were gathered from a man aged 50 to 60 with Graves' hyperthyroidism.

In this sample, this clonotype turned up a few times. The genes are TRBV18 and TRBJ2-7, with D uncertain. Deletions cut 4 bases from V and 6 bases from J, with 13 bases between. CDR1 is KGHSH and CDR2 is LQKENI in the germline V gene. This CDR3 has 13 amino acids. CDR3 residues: CASSRLVGIEQYF. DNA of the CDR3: TGTGCCAGCTCACGTTTAGTGGGGATCGAGCAGTACTTC. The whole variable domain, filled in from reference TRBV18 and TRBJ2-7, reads NAGVMQNPRHLVRRRGQEARLRCSPMKGHSHVYWYRQLPEEGLKFMVYLQKENIIDESGMPKERFSAEFPKEGPSILRIQQVVRGDSAAYFCASSRLVGIEQYFGPGTRLTVT.

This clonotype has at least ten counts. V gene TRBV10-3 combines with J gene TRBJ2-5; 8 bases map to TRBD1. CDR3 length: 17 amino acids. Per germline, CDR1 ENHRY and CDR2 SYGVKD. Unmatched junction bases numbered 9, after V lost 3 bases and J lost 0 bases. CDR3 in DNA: TGTGCCATCAGTGAAGGGCAGGGGGCTTTGTACCAAGAGACCCAGTACTTC. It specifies CAISEGQGALYQETQYF.

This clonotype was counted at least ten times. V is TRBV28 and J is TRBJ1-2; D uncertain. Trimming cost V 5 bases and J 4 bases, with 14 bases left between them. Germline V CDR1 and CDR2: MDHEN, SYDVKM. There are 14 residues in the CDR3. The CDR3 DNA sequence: TGTGCCAGCAGTCCCGGAGGTGGGCTCTATGGCTACACCTTC. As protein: CASSPGGGLYGYTF.

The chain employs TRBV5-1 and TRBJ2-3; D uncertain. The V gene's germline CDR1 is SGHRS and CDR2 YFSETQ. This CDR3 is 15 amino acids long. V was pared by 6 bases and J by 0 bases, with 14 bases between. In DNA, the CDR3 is TGCGCCAGCAACGCGGCTTACACTAGCACAGATACGCAGTATTTT. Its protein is CASNAAYTSTDTQYF.

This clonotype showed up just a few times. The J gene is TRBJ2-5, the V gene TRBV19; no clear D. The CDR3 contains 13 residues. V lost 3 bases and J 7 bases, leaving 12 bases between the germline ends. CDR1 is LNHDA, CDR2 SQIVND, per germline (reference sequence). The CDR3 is CASSIAPYATQYF. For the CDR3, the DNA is TGTGCCAGTAGTATTGCGCCCTACGCGACCCAGTACTTC.

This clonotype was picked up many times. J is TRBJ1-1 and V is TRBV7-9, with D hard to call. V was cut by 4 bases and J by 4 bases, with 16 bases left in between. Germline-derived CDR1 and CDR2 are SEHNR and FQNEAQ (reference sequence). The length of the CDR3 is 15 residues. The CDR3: CASSSPGIGVTEAFF. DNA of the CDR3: TGTGCCAGCAGCTCGCCCGGGATTGGGGTCACTGAAGCTTTCTTT.

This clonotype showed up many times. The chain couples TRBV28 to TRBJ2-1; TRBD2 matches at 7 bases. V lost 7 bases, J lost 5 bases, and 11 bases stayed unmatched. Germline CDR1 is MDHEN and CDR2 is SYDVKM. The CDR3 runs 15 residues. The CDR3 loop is CASTIVGTKDNEQFF. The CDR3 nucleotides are TGTGCCAGCACCATTGTCGGGACTAAAGACAATGAGCAGTTCTTC.

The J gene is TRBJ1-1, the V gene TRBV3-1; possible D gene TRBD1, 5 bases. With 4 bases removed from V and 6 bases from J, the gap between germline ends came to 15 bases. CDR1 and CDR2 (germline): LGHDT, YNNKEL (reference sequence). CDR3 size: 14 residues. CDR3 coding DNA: TGTGCCAGCAGCCCTTTTACAGAGGGGTCTGAAGCTTTCTTT. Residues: CASSPFTEGSEAFF.

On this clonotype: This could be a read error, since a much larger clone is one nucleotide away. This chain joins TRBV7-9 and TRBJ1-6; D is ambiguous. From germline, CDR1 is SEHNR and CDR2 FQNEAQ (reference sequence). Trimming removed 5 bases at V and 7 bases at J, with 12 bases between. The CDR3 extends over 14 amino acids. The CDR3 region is CASSHLRENSPLHF. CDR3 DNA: TGTGCCAGCAGCCACCTACGGGAGAATTCACCCCTCCACTTT.

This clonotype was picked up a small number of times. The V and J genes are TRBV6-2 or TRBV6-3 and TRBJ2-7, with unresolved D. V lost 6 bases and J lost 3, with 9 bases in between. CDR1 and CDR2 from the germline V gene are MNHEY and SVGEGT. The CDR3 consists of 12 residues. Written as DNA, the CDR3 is TGTGCCAGCAGCATTAACCGCTACGAGCAGTACTTC. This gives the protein CASSINRYEQYF.

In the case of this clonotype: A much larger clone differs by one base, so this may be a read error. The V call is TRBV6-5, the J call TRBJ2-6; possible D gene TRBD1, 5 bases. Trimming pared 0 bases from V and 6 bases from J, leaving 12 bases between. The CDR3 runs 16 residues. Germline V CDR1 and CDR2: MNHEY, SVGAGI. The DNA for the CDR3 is TGTGCCAGCAGTTACTCGTTAGGGGCTGTGGCCAACGTCCTGACTTTC. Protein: CASSYSLGAVANVLTF.

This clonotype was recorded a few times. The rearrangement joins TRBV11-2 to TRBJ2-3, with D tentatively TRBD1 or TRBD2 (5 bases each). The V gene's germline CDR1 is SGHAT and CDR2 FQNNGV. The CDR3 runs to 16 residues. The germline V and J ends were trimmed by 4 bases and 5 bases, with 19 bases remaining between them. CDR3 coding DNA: TGTGCCAGCAGCTCCCGTTTTGCGGTGGGGGTAGATACGCAGTATTTT. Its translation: CASSSRFAVGVDTQYF.

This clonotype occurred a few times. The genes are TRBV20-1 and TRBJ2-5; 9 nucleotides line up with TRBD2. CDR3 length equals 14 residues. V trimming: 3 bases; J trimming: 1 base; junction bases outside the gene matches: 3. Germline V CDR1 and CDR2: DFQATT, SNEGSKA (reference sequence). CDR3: CSARPTSGQETQYF. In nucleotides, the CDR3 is TGCAGTGCTAGGCCGACTAGCGGCCAAGAGACCCAGTACTTC.

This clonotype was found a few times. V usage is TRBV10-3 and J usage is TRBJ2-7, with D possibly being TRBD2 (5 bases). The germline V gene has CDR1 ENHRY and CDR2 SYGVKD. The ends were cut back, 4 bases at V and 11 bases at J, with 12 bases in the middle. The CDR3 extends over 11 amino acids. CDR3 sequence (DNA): TGTGCCATCAGTGGACCTCGGGGAGAGTACTTC. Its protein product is CAISGPRGEYF.

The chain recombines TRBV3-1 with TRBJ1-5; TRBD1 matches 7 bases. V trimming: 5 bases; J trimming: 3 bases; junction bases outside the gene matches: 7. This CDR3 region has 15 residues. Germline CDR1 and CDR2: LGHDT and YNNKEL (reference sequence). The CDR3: CASSGRDSYNQPQHF. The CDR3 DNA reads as TGTGCCAGCAGCGGCCGGGACAGTTACAATCAGCCCCAGCATTTT.

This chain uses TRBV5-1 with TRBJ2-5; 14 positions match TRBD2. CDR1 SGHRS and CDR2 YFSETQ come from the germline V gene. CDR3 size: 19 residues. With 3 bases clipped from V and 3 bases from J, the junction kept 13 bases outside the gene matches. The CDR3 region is CASSSPNSPGLAGEETQYF. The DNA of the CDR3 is TGCGCCAGCAGCTCGCCTAACTCACCGGGACTAGCGGGAGAAGAGACCCAGTACTTC.

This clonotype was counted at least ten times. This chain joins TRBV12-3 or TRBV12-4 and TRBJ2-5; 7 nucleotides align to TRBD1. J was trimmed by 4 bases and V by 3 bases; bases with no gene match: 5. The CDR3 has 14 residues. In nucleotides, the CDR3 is TGTGCCAGCAGTTTCCGGGGACAGATAGAGACCCAGTACTTC. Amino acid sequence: CASSFRGQIETQYF.

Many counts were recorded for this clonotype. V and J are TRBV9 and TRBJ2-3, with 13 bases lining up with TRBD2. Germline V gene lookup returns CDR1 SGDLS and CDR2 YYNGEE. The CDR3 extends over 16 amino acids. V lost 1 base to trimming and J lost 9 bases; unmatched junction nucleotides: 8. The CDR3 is CASSVRLAGGSETQYF. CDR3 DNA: TGTGCCAGCAGCGTAAGACTAGCGGGAGGTTCGGAGACGCAGTATTTT.